The 23 T cell receptor beta chains below were found in one sample sequenced in a study of blood T cell repertoires in COVID-19. This table comes from immunoSEQ multiplex PCR, and its TCRdb copy is limited to in-frame clones, with some not included. The repertoire has about 34,000 clones, 60% to 80% of them found once; the top ten carry 16%. Sequencing was performed on peripheral blood. The receptors derive from a human donor in a cohort sampled during active COVID-19.

This chain connects TRBV11-3 to TRBJ2-2; TRBD1 agrees at 9 bases. The germline V gene encodes CDR1 SGHNT and CDR2 YENEEA. V lost 5 bases and J lost 5; bases outside the gene matches: 6. The CDR3 is 15 residues long. CDR3 loop: CASSPGTGLTGELFF. As DNA, the CDR3 is TGTGCCAGCAGCCCCGGGACAGGGTTGACCGGGGAGCTGTTTTTT.

This clone was recorded once. V gene TRBV5-4 combines with J gene TRBJ2-5; D unclear. The CDR3 sequence is 13 residues long. V gave up 2 bases and J gave up 2 bases, with 7 bases separating them. Germline V gene lookup returns CDR1 SGHNT and CDR2 YYREEE (reference sequence). CDR3 residues: CASSFERQETQYF. CDR3 coding DNA: TGTGCCAGCAGCTTCGAGCGACAAGAGACCCAGTACTTC.

This chain links TRBV5-4 with TRBJ2-1, with 8 bases lining up with TRBD2. Per germline, CDR1 SGHNT and CDR2 YYREEE (reference sequence). The CDR3 runs to 14 residues. V lost 2 bases, J lost 6 bases, and 4 bases stayed unmatched. CDR3 sequence: CASSFYGGANEQFF. As DNA, the CDR3 is TGTGCCAGCAGCTTTTACGGGGGGGCCAATGAGCAGTTCTTC.

The chain is built from TRBV19 and TRBJ1-3; D unresolved. This CDR3 region has 14 residues. Trimming shortened V by 1 base and J by 0 bases, and 4 bases separated the two germline ends. Germline lookup yields CDR1 LNHDA and CDR2 SQIVND (reference sequence). This CDR3 reads CASSIGHSGNTIYF. CDR3 nucleotides: TGTGCCAGTAGTATAGGACACTCTGGAAACACCATATATTTT.

The chain has TRBV11-2 and TRBJ1-4, with D maybe TRBD1 (6 bases). Germline V gives CDR1 SGHAT, CDR2 FQNNGV. This CDR3 comprises 13 residues. V dropped 0 bases and J dropped 8 bases, with 7 bases sitting between them. CDR3 residues: CASSLDRGEKLFF. CDR3 sequence (DNA): TGTGCCAGCAGCTTAGACAGGGGCGAAAAACTGTTTTTT. Variable domain in full (rest from reference TRBV11-2 and TRBJ1-4): EAGVAQSPRYKIIEKRQSVAFWCNPISGHATLYWYQQILGQGPKLLIQFQNNGVVDDSQLPKDRFSAERLKGVDSTLKIQPAKLEDSAVYLCASSLDRGEKLFFGSGTQLSVL.

The chain uses TRBV12-2 and TRBJ2-2; no check of the table's D call, TRBD1, against the DNA was made. TRBV12-2 counts as a pseudogene. The CDR3 length is 14 residues. The CDR3: CASRPTQNTGELFF. The CDR3 DNA sequence: TGTGCAAGTCGCCCCACACAGAACACCGGGGAGCTGTTTTTT.

The chain links TRBV7-3 to TRBJ1-1; D is unresolved. Per germline, CDR1 SGHTA and CDR2 FQGTGA. The CDR3 is 13 amino acids. Trimming removed 4 bases at V and 0 bases at J, with 6 bases between. CDR3 sequence (DNA): TGTGCCAGCAGCTGGTCAGTGAACACTGAAGCTTTCTTT. Protein sequence: CASSWSVNTEAFF. Variable domain in full (rest from reference TRBV7-3 and TRBJ1-1): GAGVSQTPSNKVTEKGKYVELRCDPISGHTALYWYRQSLGQGPEFLIYFQGTGAADDSGLPNDRFFAVRPEGSVSTLKIQRTERGDSAVYLCASSWSVNTEAFFGQGTRLTVV.

The gene calls are TRBV30 and TRBJ1-5; possible D gene TRBD1, 5 bases. The CDR3 loop spans 15 amino acids. V shed 7 bases and J shed 3 bases, with 19 bases lying between them. Germline CDR1 reads GTSNPN; CDR2 reads SVGIG (reference sequence). The DNA of the CDR3 is TGTGCCTTCGCAACCGGGACTACCTTCAATCAGCCCCAGCATTTT. This translates into CAFATGTTFNQPQHF.

The chain employs TRBV30 and TRBJ1-5; D is unclear. V was cut by 3 bases and J by 6 bases, with 12 bases left in between. This CDR3 has 13 amino acids. Per the germline V gene, CDR1 is GTSNPN and CDR2 is SVGIG (reference sequence). The CDR3 DNA sequence: TGTGCCTGGAGCGGAGGGCCCGGTCAGCCCCAGCATTTT. Its protein product is CAWSGGPGQPQHF.

This sequence joins TRBV14 and TRBJ1-6; D gene uncertain. Germline CDR1 is SGHDN and CDR2 is FVKESK. This CDR3 is built from 14 residues. Trimming removed 8 bases from V and 4 bases from J, with 12 bases in between. CDR3 DNA: TGTGCCAGCGCGCACGCAACTTATAATTCACCCCTCCACTTT. It yields the protein CASAHATYNSPLHF.

The chain is built from TRBV7-9 and TRBJ1-1; no reliable D call. The germline V and J ends were trimmed by 1 base and 0 bases, with 12 bases remaining between them. Germline values: CDR1 SEHNR, CDR2 FQNEAQ (reference sequence). The CDR3 spans 16 residues. The CDR3 loop is CASSLDLEPLNTEAFF. The CDR3 DNA reads as TGTGCCAGCAGCTTAGACCTAGAGCCATTGAACACTGAAGCTTTCTTT.

This rearrangement joins TRBV29-1 to TRBJ1-2; TRBD1 agrees at 11 bases. The CDR3 length is 14 residues. Per germline, CDR1 SQVTM and CDR2 ANQGSEA. V trimming: 6 bases; J trimming: 8 bases; junction bases outside the gene matches: 11. The CDR3 DNA is TGCAGCGTCACCAGCGGGACAGGGGGAAGGGGCTACACCTTC. This translates into CSVTSGTGGRGYTF. The full variable domain, in which reference TRBV29-1 and TRBJ1-2 provide the parts outside the CDR3, is SAVISQKPSRDICQRGTSLTIQCQVDSQVTMMFWYRQQPGQSLTLIATANQGSEATYESGFVIDKFPISRPNLTFSTLTVSNMSPEDSSIYLCSVTSGTGGRGYTFGSGTRLTVV.

The CDR3 sequence: CAISESWGLADRQETQYF. In DNA form, the CDR3 reads TGTGCCATCAGTGAGTCGTGGGGGCTAGCGGACCGCCAAGAGACCCAGTACTTC. The chain has TRBV10-3 and TRBJ2-5, with a weak D call TRBD2 (7 bases). This CDR3 has 18 amino acids. The germline V gene has CDR1 ENHRY and CDR2 SYGVKD. V lost 0 bases, J lost 1 base, and 18 bases lay in between.

The genes are TRBV3-1 (or the pseudogene TRBV3-2) and TRBJ2-7, with 7 positions matching TRBD2. V lost 1 base to trimming and J lost 0 bases; unmatched junction nucleotides: 6. CDR3 size: 16 residues. Germline-derived CDR1 and CDR2 are LGHDT and YNNKEL (reference sequence). CDR3 bases: TGTGCCAGCAGCCAAGTCTCAGCGGGGTACTCCTACGAGCAGTACTTC. This encodes CASSQVSAGYSYEQYF.

The chain carries TRBV3-1 (or the pseudogene TRBV3-2) and TRBJ1-6, with no clear D. Trimming took 8 bases from V and 9 from J, leaving 17 bases between them. The CDR3 runs to 14 residues. The germline CDR1 and CDR2 sequences are LGHDT and YNNKEL (reference sequence). CDR3 sequence reads: CASFSGAGGSPLHF. Here the CDR3 DNA reads TGTGCCAGCTTTTCGGGAGCGGGAGGTTCACCCCTCCACTTT.

The chain carries TRBV20-1 and TRBJ2-7, with a possible D match to TRBD1 (5 bases). The germline V gene encodes CDR1 DFQATT and CDR2 SNEGSKA (reference sequence). The CDR3 covers 15 residues. V lost 3 bases, J lost 0 bases, and 15 bases lay in between. The CDR3 bases are TGCAGTGCTAGTCCTGACAGCTATTCCTCCTACGAGCAGTACTTC. It codes for CSASPDSYSSYEQYF.

The DNA of the CDR3 is TGTGCCAGCAACGGACTAGCGGGGAGGACAGATACGCAGTATTTT. As protein: CASNGLAGRTDTQYF. The V call is TRBV2, the J call TRBJ2-3, with 12 bases fitting TRBD2. V was pared by 7 bases and J by 3 bases, with 5 bases of the junction left unmatched. Germline V gene sequence: CDR1 SNHLY, CDR2 FYNNEI. This CDR3 is 15 amino acids long.

The J gene is TRBJ2-5, the V gene TRBV29-1; D might be TRBD1 (6 bases). Between the trimmed V and J ends, which lost 3 bases and 5 bases, there was a span of 13 bases. The CDR3 is 13 residues long. CDR1 and CDR2 (germline): SQVTM, ANQGSEA. The CDR3 loop reads CSVDSQGMETQYF. Here the CDR3 DNA reads TGCAGCGTTGACAGTCAGGGGATGGAGACCCAGTACTTC.

This chain uses TRBV9 with TRBJ2-2; D is perhaps TRBD1 (6 bases). The germline CDR1 and CDR2 sequences are SGDLS and YYNGEE. V dropped 5 bases and J dropped 5 bases, with 16 bases sitting between them. The CDR3 has 15 amino acids. The CDR3 protein is CASSKTQGLTGELFF. The CDR3 DNA reads TGTGCCAGCAGTAAAACTCAGGGGCTTACCGGGGAGCTGTTTTTT.

This chain uses TRBV27 with TRBJ1-2; TRBD1 matches at 7 bases. The CDR3 covers 14 residues. Germline V lookup: CDR1 MNHEY, CDR2 SMNVEV (reference sequence). Trimming cost V 6 bases and J 5 bases; bases outside gene matches: 9. The CDR3: CASSLNRGGYGYTF. CDR3 bases: TGTGCCAGCAGCTTGAACAGGGGTGGATATGGCTACACCTTC.

In regard to this clone: At one end the junction does not follow the germline gene, possibly because of a read error. The gene calls are TRBV9 and TRBJ2-1; 10 bases map to TRBD2. Germline CDR1 is SGDLS and CDR2 is YYNGEE. The CDR3 sequence is 21 residues long. CDR3 nucleotides: TGCGCCAGCAGCAGCCGTTGTGAGGGAGCGGGAGGGGGGAGCTCCTACAATGAGCAGTTCTTC. This codes for CASSSRCEGAGGGSSYNEQFF.

The V call is TRBV6-5, the J call TRBJ2-1; TRBD2 matches at 9 bases. The CDR3 is made up of 15 amino acids. Looked up from germline, CDR1 is MNHEY and CDR2 is SVGAGI. V was pared by 6 bases and J by 7 bases, with 10 bases of the junction left unmatched. CDR3 residues: CASSRDGAGGNEQFF. The CDR3 DNA sequence: TGTGCCAGCAGCCGCGATGGGGCGGGGGGGAATGAGCAGTTCTTC.

This clone was observed many times. At the DNA level, this CDR3 is encoded by other sequences in the same sample as well. The CDR3 DNA reads as TGTGCCAGCAGGGGGGGAACTGAAGCTTTCTTT. Residues: CASRGGTEAFF. The J gene is TRBJ1-1, the V gene TRBV3-1 (or the pseudogene TRBV3-2), with TRBD1 as a possible D gene (5 bases). Trimming took 6 bases from V and 5 from J, leaving 7 bases between them. Germline lookup yields CDR1 LGHDT and CDR2 YNNKEL (reference sequence). The CDR3 is 11 residues long.